This TCR beta chain was documented in a study of blood T cell repertoires in COVID-19. Study background: Acute-phase and convalescent COVID-19 samples originated in the United States, Italy and Spain. Nucleic acid was either cDNA or gDNA, and it came from T cells, B-cell-depleted T cells, or PBMCs.

V lost 4 bases to trimming and J lost 7 bases, with 16 bases between them. Per the germline V gene, CDR1 is SGHDN and CDR2 is FVKESK. This CDR3 has 15 residues. In the source study's methods: It was from reference gene primer amplification that nucleated cell counts were estimated. Assay: immunoSEQ multiplex PCR; the TCRdb copy retains only in-frame clones and omits some. That table is the source of V, J and clone size, and D and trimming were worked out from the DNA. This sample has about 74,000 clones, with roughly 84% found just once. The chain employs TRBV14 and TRBJ2-2; a possible D gene is TRBD1 (5 bases). Specimen: peripheral blood. The sequence came from a woman at least 80 years old with active or convalescent COVID-19. The CDR3 spells CASSPGVGAVGELFF. CDR3 in DNA: TGTGCCAGCAGCCCCGGAGTAGGGGCGGTCGGGGAGCTGTTTTTT.